The entry below describes one TCR beta chain. Germline CDR1 reads MNHEY; CDR2 reads SVGEGT. This CDR3 has 15 amino acids. The ends were cut back, 8 bases at V and 2 bases at J, with 18 bases in the middle. This entry belongs to a study of Graves' ophthalmopathy and Graves' hyperthyroidism. RNA transcripts yielded amplified TCR beta CDR3 regions. First-round RT-PCR with HTBI primers preceded a second-round multiplex PCR. TCRdb independently ran MiXCR on the multiplex PCR reads; one entry per CDR3 protein. Of about 740,000 distinct CDR3 sequences in the sample, roughly 40% were seen once. The sample was peripheral blood. The chain employs TRBV6-2 or TRBV6-3 and TRBJ2-5, with D possibly called TRBD1 or TRBD2 (5 bases each). This sequence originates from an adult man with Graves' ophthalmopathy. The CDR3 protein is CASSQDLGAQETQYF. CDR3 DNA: TGTGCCAGCTCACAAGATCTCGGGGCTCAAGAGACCCAGTACTTC.